This TCR beta chain was captured in a study of cytomegalovirus exposure and HLA in healthy donors. Whole-study results and caveats: At a 0.05 false discovery rate, a later analysis found approximately 15,000 TCR beta sequences to be associated with HLA alleles. Within an earlier analysis, most TCR beta V segments proved productive either about 87% or about 30% of the time. Testing in vitro showed a few CMV-associated chains specific for CMV antigens.

Vbeta (60) and Jbeta (13) primers were used in the PCR. Only in-frame clones appear in the TCRdb table, and some are missing; sequencing was by immunoSEQ multiplex PCR. This sample has roughly 55,000 clones; over 75% occur once, and the top ten carry under 2.5%. With regard to this clone: Antigen unknown.

The sequence came from a boy aged 10-17 years in good health and CMV-seropositive. The sample taken for sequencing was PBMCs.

DNA of the CDR3: TGTGCCAGCGAGTCAGGGTATAATTCACCCCTCCACTTT. It is translated as CASESGYNSPLHF. J is TRBJ1-6 and V is TRBV6-1, with D possibly matching TRBD1 (5 bases). Looked up from germline, CDR1 is MNHNS and CDR2 is SASEGT. This CDR3 comprises 13 residues. Trimming left V 8 bases short and J 4 bases short, with 9 bases between.